This T cell receptor (beta chain) was identified during a study of T cell repertoires in cytomegalovirus infection. A word on this clonotype: Its target is unknown.

TCRdb itself ran the reads through MiXCR, one entry per CDR3 protein. This table holds 600,000 to 700,000 distinct CDR3 sequences, around 32% found once. The CDR3 length is 16 residues. From germline, CDR1 is LGHNA and CDR2 YNFKEQ. V dropped 0 bases and J dropped 3 bases, with 15 bases sitting between them. This TCR derives from a human donor in good health (CMV status not recorded). Some clones in this sample may be carry-over from other donors' samples. V gene TRBV4-2 combines with J gene TRBJ2-7, with unresolved D. The specimen comprised cultured PBMCs, sampled from culture after CMV antigen stimulation. The CDR3 is CASSQERSRINYEQYF. The CDR3, as DNA: TGTGCCAGCAGCCAAGAAAGGTCCAGGATAAACTACGAGCAGTACTTC.